This TCR beta chain was recorded in a study of shared clonotypes between healthy human individuals (TCRdb year 2020). Background for the entire study: Three men and two women, aged 18 to 49 years, made up the cohort. To estimate repertoire size and how much clonotype sharing occurs between individuals, the study deeply sequenced the blood TCR repertoires of roughly 5 healthy adults. To increase sequencing depth and limit assay-specific biases, TCR repertoire library preparation and sequencing were carried out by different laboratories using diverse techniques. Each donor's leukapheresis produced roughly between roughly 0.85 and 9.5 billion PBMCs.

Worth noting for this clone: Its antigen target is currently unknown. One base away there is no much larger clone; base qualities are not given.

Healthy HIV-negative adults with no recently reported acute infections or vaccinations were included as donors. Every donor was a Caucasian adult living in Nashville, Tennessee, USA. For unsorted samples, some 90 million PBMCs were counted and genomic DNA was extracted with the QIAamp DNA Blood Mini kit. Blood was collected by leukapheresis, and PBMCs were isolated by Ficoll-Histopaque density gradient centrifugation and then cryopreserved in liquid nitrogen vapor phase. Using the deep immunoSEQ assay, multiplex PCR amplified TCR CDR3 regions from genomic DNA. Extracted genomic DNA from each cell subset was spread evenly across all wells of several immunoSEQ 96-well plates, with each plate serving as a replicate. For unsorted PBMC, each replicate PCR was loaded with about 280 ng genomic DNA, equivalent to about 30,000 T cell genomes. Genomic DNA from unsorted PBMC was sequenced over ten immunoSEQ deep assay plates. Purified libraries were quantified with a Qubit 3.0 fluorometer, sized on a Bioanalyzer 2100, and re-quantified with the KAPA Library Quantification kit. A separate single-read 150-cycle Illumina NextSeq 550 flow cell was used to sequence each immunoSEQ 96-well plate. In the source study's methods: The immunoSEQ output contained only junctional sequences without quality scores, so filtering could not match that applied to full-length reads. To assign V/J genes and CDR3, sequences were annotated against IMGT germline references using PyIR, a Python wrapper for IgBLAST v1.9. Reads were filtered out if the reads had weak V/J assignments (E-value above 1e-6), no CDR3, stop codons, out-of-frame junctions, or ambiguous translated residues. A V3J clonotype was defined by an identical inferred V gene, J gene, and CDR3 amino acid sequence. The percentage overlap between two repertoires was calculated by dividing the number of shared unique clonotypes by the size of the smaller repertoire. Richness of each repertoire was evaluated using RTK rarefaction, the Chao1 estimator, and Recon v2.1 estimates of unobserved clonotypes. Imported from immuneACCESS, the table was reduced by TCRdb to in-frame sequences with V and J called. These copies leave out some clones; in studies compared against another copy, an unresolved V gene accounts for under half, and the cause of the remainder is not known. The DNA was the basis for D and trimming; V, J and clone size are from that table. The sample table records 470,000 or so clones; around 73% of these occur just once. Of the sample, around 13% falls within the top ten clones.

Results the study describes overall, beyond this receptor: The small number of donors limited the genetic and exposure-history diversity represented. Only blood was sampled, and tissue TCR repertoires likely differ from those in blood. Pairwise subsampling indicated that sequencing depth was expected to affect the degree of clonotype sharing among donors.

The specimen sequenced was PBMCs. The receptor was isolated from a woman in her 40s in good health. Some clones in this sample may be carry-over from other donors' samples.

In nucleotides, the sequence is TGTGCCAGCCAACCGGGACTAGCGGGGCCGAGCTCCTACAATGAGCAGTTCTTC. Translated, it gives CASQPGLAGPSSYNEQFF. This chain is built from TRBV27 and TRBJ2-1, with TRBD2 matching 13 junction bases. Relative to germline, V is missing 8 bases and J is missing 0 bases, with 10 bases of the junction outside any gene match. The CDR3 spans 18 residues, from the cysteine through the phenylalanine. Only the CDR3 DNA is retained, 54 bases long and in frame from the first base. CDR1 and CDR2 were assigned from the germline V gene (reference sequence) as MNHEY and SMNVEV.